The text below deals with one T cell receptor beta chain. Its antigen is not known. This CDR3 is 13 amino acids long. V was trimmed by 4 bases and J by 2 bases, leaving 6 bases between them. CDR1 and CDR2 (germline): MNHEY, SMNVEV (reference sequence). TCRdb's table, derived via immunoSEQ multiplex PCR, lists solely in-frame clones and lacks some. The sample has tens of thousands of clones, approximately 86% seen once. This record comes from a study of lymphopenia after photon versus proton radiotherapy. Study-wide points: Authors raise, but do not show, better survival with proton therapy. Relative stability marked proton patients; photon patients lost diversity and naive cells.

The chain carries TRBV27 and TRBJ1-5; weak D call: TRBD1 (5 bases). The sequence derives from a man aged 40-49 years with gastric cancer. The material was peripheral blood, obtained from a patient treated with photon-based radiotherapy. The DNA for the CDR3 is TGTGCCAGCAGTTGGGGGGGCAATCAGCCCCAGCATTTT. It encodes CASSWGGNQPQHF.